The subject of this entry is one T cell receptor beta chain. The target antigen is unknown. Autoimmune disease history or systemic immunosuppression meant exclusion. This sample was taken from a study of OX40 agonist ivuxolimab in advanced cancers. The CDR3 is made up of 16 amino acids. Trimming took off 5 bases at V and 2 bases at J, with 17 bases between the two ends. Germline lookup yields CDR1 SGHTA and CDR2 FQGTGA. Clones were sequenced by immunoSEQ multiplex PCR, and TCRdb holds only the in-frame ones, with some missing. This sample has approximately 76,000 clones, with about 93% found just once. Study results and limitations: The investigators did not determine what antigen specificity the expanded peripheral T cells had. Among the least clonally expanded were partial responders at 0.1-3.0 mg/kg. Expanded clones tended on average to be more numerous among CD8+ T cells than CD4+.

The clonotype was recovered from an adult with an advanced solid tumor such as melanoma, head and neck, liver or kidney cancer. Sequences were derived from CD4+ or CD8+ T cells sorted from blood, sampled in a trial of the OX40 agonist ivuxolimab. The V call is TRBV7-3, the J call TRBJ2-3, with D maybe TRBD2 (6 bases). CDR3 DNA sequence: TGTGCCAGCAGCCACCCCGGGACTGGGAACACAGATACGCAGTATTTT. Its translation is CASSHPGTGNTDTQYF.